This T cell receptor beta chain was profiled in a study of blood T cell repertoires in COVID-19. The wider study: Some COVID-19 samples were acute and others convalescent; all came from the United States, Italy and Spain.

This clone turned up a few times. The CDR3 runs to 17 residues. The data were produced by immunoSEQ multiplex PCR, yet TCRdb's version contains in-frame clones alone and is incomplete. The repertoire holds 100,000 to 150,000 clones, with roughly 80% as singletons. Sequenced: peripheral blood. This TCR was recovered from a man aged 55 to 70 with acute or convalescent COVID-19. The chain links TRBV21-1 to TRBJ1-5; TRBD1, the D gene given by the table, was not confirmed from the DNA. TRBV21-1 is recorded as a pseudogene. The CDR3 nucleotides read TGTGCCAGCAGCACAAAACATCATCTCCTTAGCAATCAGCCCCAGCATTTT. Its translation is CASSTKHHLLSNQPQHF.